The source of this T cell receptor beta chain is a study of cytomegalovirus exposure and HLA in healthy donors. Study-level findings and limits: The authors enumerated over 150 TCR beta chains as linked to cytomegalovirus. Researchers left out some V segments, among them TRBV6-2 and TRBV6-3, as indistinguishable. Presence/absence analyses assumed roughly uniform sequencing depth across donors, which may not hold.

With 60 Vbeta and 13 Jbeta primers, the PCR was carried out. Clones were read by immunoSEQ multiplex PCR, and TCRdb kept only the in-frame ones, dropping some. Seen here are about 170,000 clones, approximately 80% observed once, and the top ten hold over 2%. A remark on this clone: The antigen is not known.

Germline lookup yields CDR1 SGHTS and CDR2 YDEGEE. The CDR3 length is 15 residues. Trimming removed 8 bases from V and 2 bases from J, with 18 bases in between. The TCR comes from a woman in her fifties or sixties in good health and CMV-seronegative. What was sequenced was PBMCs. The genes are TRBV5-8 and TRBJ2-3; the D gene is possibly TRBD2 (6 bases). The CDR3 sequence is CASFMNGGPTDTQYF. The CDR3 DNA follows: TGTGCCAGTTTTATGAACGGGGGACCCACAGATACGCAGTATTTT.